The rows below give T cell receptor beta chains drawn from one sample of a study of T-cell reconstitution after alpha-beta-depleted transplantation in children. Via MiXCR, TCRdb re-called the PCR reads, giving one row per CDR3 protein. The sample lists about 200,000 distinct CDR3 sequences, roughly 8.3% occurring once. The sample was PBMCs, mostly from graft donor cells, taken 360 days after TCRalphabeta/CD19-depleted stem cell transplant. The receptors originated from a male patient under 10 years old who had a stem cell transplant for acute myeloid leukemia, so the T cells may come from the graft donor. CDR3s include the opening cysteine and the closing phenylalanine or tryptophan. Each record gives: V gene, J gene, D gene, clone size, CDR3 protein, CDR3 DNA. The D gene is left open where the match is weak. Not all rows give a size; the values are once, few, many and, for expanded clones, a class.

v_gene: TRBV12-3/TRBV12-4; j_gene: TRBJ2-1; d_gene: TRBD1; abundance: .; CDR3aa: CASSSPDRGNNEQFF; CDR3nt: TGTGCCAGCAGTTCCCCGGACAGGGGGAATAATGAGCAGTTCTTC
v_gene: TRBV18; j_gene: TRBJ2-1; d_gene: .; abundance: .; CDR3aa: CASSPHRDNYYNEQFF; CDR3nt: TGTGCCAGCTCACCACACCGGGACAACTACTACAATGAGCAGTTCTTC
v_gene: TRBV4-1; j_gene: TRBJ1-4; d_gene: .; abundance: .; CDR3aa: CASSQVPGPGEKLFF; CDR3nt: TGCGCCAGCAGCCAAGTTCCAGGACCGGGTGAAAAACTGTTTTTT
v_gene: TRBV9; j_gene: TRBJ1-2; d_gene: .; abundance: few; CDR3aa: CASSVGTSYGYTF; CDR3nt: TGTGCCAGCAGCGTAGGGACATCCTATGGCTACACCTTC
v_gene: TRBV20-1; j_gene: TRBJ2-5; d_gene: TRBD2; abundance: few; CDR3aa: CSAREVSGRFQETQYF; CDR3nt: TGCAGTGCTAGAGAGGTTAGCGGGAGGTTCCAAGAGACCCAGTACTTC
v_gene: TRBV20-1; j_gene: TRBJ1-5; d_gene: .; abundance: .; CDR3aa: CSASDGRVLQPQHF; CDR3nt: TGCAGTGCTAGCGATGGGAGGGTCCTACAGCCCCAGCATTTT
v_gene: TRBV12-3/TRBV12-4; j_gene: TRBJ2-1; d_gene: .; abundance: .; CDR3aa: CASSESRGEQFF; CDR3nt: TGTGCCAGCAGTGAATCCCGAGGGGAGCAGTTCTTC
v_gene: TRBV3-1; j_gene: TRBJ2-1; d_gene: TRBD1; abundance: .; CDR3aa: CASSRRDRVTNEQFF; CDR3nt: TGTGCCAGCAGCCGCCGGGACAGGGTAACAAATGAGCAGTTCTTC
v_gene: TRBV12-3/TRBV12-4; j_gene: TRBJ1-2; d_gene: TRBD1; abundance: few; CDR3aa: CASSPRTGGGYGYTF; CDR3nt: TGTGCCAGCAGTCCACGGACAGGGGGCGGATATGGCTACACCTTC
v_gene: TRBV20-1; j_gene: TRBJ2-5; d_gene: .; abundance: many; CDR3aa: CSAIPGQLGETQYF; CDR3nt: TGCAGTGCTATCCCGGGACAATTAGGAGAGACCCAGTACTTC
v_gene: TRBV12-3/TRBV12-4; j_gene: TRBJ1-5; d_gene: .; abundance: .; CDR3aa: CASSLRDGQPQHF; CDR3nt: TGTGCCAGCAGTCTCAGGGACGGTCAGCCCCAGCATTTT
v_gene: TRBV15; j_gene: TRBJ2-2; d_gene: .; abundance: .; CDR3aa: CATSREGGWFGELFF; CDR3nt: TGTGCCACCAGCAGAGAAGGCGGGTGGTTCGGGGAGCTGTTTTTT
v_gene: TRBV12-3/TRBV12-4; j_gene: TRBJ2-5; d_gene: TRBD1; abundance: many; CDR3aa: CASSSQGQGYETQYF; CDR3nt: TGTGCCAGCAGTTCGCAGGGACAGGGCTACGAGACCCAGTACTTC
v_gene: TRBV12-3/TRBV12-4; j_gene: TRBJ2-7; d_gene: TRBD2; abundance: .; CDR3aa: CASSFSGRVREQYF; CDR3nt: TGTGCCAGCAGTTTCAGCGGGAGGGTCCGCGAGCAGTACTTC
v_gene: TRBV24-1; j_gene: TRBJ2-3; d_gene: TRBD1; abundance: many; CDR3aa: CATSGQGADTQYF; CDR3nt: TGTGCCACCTCTGGACAGGGCGCAGATACGCAGTATTTT
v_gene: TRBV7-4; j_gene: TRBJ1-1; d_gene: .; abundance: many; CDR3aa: CASSSRRGTEAFF; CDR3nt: TGTGCCAGCAGCTCCCGTAGGGGCACTGAAGCTTTCTTT
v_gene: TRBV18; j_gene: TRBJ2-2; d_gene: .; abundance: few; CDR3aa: CASSTSNTGELFF; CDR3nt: TGTGCCAGCTCCACGTCGAACACCGGGGAGCTGTTTTTT
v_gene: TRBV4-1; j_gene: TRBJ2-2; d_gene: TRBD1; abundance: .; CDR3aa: CASSQQTGGNTGELFF; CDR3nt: TGCGCCAGCAGCCAGCAAACAGGGGGCAACACCGGGGAGCTGTTTTTT
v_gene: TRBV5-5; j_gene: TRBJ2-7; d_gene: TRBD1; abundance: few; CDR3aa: CASSLEGTGSFYEQYF; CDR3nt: TGTGCCAGCAGCTTGGAAGGGACAGGTAGTTTCTACGAGCAGTACTTC
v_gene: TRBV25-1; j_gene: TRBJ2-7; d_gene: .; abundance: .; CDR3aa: CAGRSAPDWAYEQYF; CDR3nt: TGTGCCGGCAGGTCGGCCCCGGACTGGGCCTACGAGCAGTACTTC
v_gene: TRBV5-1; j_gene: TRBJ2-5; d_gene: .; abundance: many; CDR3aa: CASRNVGGRIGAQYF; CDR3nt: TGCGCCAGCAGAAACGTTGGGGGCCGGATCGGGGCCCAGTACTTC
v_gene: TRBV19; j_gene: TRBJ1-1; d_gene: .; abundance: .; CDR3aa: CASSVTRGGLNTEAFF; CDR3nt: TGTGCCAGTAGTGTCACTCGAGGGGGGTTGAACACTGAAGCTTTCTTT
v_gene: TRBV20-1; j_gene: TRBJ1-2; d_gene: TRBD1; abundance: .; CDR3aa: CSAGDRARMDIGGYTF; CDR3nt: TGCAGTGCTGGAGACAGGGCGCGGATGGATATTGGGGGCTACACCTTC
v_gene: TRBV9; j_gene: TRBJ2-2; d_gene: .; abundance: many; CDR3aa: CASSVGHFRSTGELFF; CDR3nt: TGTGCCAGCAGCGTAGGCCATTTCCGGAGCACCGGGGAGCTGTTTTTT
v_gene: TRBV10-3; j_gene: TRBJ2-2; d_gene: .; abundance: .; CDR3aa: CAISDGLGVTGELFF; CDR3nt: TGTGCCATCAGTGACGGCCTAGGGGTTACCGGGGAGCTGTTTTTT
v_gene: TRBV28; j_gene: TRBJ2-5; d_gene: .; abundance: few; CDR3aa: CASSTPQGYQETQYF; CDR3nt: TGTGCCAGCAGTACACCACAGGGATACCAAGAGACCCAGTACTTC
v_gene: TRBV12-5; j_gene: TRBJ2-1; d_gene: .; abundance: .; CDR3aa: CASGLVWPAPYNEQFF; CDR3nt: TGTGCTAGTGGTTTGGTCTGGCCGGCCCCTTACAATGAGCAGTTCTTC
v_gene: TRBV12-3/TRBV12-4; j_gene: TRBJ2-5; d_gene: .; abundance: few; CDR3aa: CASSLTTRLDQYF; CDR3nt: TGTGCCAGCAGTTTAACCACACGACTCGACCAGTACTTC